This T cell receptor (delta chain) appears in the sequencing data of a study of gamma-delta T cells after stem cell transplantation. TCRdb reran clone calling via CATT on the RT-PCR reads. Here the sample spans roughly 10,000 delta-chain clones, around 42% being singletons. CDR1 and CDR2 (germline): TSWWSYY, QGS. This CDR3 has 13 amino acids. This clone came up a few times. Sequencing used gamma-delta T cells. This sequence was found in a human donor. It is not recorded whose cells these are; they may come from a transplant donor. The rearrangement links TRDV1 to TRDJ1, with 8 bases lining up with TRDD3. The chain's CDR3 is CALLGDYADKLIF. DNA for the CDR3: TGTGCGCTCCTGGGGGACTACGCCGATAAACTCATCTTT.